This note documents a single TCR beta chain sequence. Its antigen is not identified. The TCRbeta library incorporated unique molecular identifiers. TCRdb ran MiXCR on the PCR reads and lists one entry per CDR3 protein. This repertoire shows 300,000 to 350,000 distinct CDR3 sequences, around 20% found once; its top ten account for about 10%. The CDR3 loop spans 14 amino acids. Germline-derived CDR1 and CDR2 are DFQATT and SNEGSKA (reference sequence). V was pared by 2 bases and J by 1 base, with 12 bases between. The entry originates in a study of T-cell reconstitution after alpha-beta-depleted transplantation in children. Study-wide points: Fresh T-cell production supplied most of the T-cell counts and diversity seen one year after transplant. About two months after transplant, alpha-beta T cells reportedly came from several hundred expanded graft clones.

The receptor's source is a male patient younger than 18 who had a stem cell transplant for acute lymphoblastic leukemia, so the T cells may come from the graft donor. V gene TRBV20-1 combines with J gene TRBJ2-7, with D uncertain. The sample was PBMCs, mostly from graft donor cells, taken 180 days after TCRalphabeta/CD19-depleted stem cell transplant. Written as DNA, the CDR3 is TGCAGTGCTAGACACCCGGGTCGTTCCTACGAGCAGTACTTC. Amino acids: CSARHPGRSYEQYF.